The 25 T cell receptor beta chains below come from one sample, sequenced in a study of T cells in Graves' hyperthyroidism and ophthalmopathy. The TCR beta CDR3 regions underwent amplification using RNA transcripts as the source. Primed by the HTBI set, a first-round RT-PCR was run on the TCR CDR3. Each CDR3 protein is one row after TCRdb ran MiXCR on the multiplex PCR reads. The sample carries roughly 630,000 distinct CDR3 sequences, more than 15% recorded once. Sequencing used blood. All receptors derive from a woman in her thirties with Graves' hyperthyroidism.

This clonotype was seen only a few times. V and J are TRBV6-2 or TRBV6-3 and TRBJ2-7; no clear D gene. Germline V gene sequence: CDR1 MNHEY, CDR2 SVGEGT. There are 13 residues in the CDR3. V was pared by 0 bases and J by 5 bases, with 8 bases between. CDR3 loop: CASSYSNWNEQYF. The CDR3 nucleotides are TGTGCCAGCAGTTACTCGAACTGGAACGAGCAGTACTTC.

V and J are TRBV29-1 and TRBJ2-7; TRBD1 aligns across 8 bases. Germline V lookup: CDR1 SQVTM, CDR2 ANQGSEA. Trimming removed 4 bases from V and 5 bases from J; junction bases left unmatched: 22. This CDR3 is built from 18 residues. CDR3 sequence reads: CSVVAGQQAQGQVDEQYF. The DNA of the CDR3 is TGCAGCGTTGTCGCTGGGCAACAAGCACAGGGACAGGTTGACGAGCAGTACTTC.

This clonotype has only a few counts. V gene TRBV6-6 combines with J gene TRBJ2-2, with 7 bases identical to TRBD1. With V trimmed by 2 bases and J by 0 bases, 3 bases remained unmatched. This CDR3 has 16 amino acids. Germline V CDR1 and CDR2: MNHNY, SVGAGI (reference sequence). The CDR3 sequence: CASSYPDRANTGELFF. The CDR3 DNA is TGTGCCAGCAGTTACCCCGACAGGGCGAACACCGGGGAGCTGTTTTTT.

This clonotype was seen repeatedly, ten times or more. This chain links TRBV28 with TRBJ1-5; no clear D. CDR1 MDHEN and CDR2 SYDVKM come from the germline V gene. V lost 2 bases to trimming and J lost 4 bases, with 9 bases between them. The CDR3 extends over 14 amino acids. The CDR3 is CASSLSTGNQPQHF. The CDR3 DNA reads as TGTGCCAGCAGTTTAAGTACGGGAAATCAGCCCCAGCATTTT.

This chain connects TRBV4-2 to TRBJ2-1; no clear D gene. Germline CDR1 reads LGHNA; CDR2 reads YNFKEQ. The CDR3 length is 17 residues. The germline V and J ends were trimmed by 4 bases and 2 bases, with 18 bases remaining between them. The CDR3 DNA sequence: TGTGCCAGCAGCCGCACGACTGACCCTCTCGCCTACAATGAGCAGTTCTTC. This gives the protein CASSRTTDPLAYNEQFF.

This clonotype came up a few times. This chain joins TRBV7-3 and TRBJ2-5; perhaps TRBD1 as D (5 bases). The length of the CDR3 is 13 residues. V lost 4 bases and J lost 2, with 8 bases in between. Germline CDR1 SGHTA, CDR2 FQGTGA. The DNA for the CDR3 is TGTGCCAGCAGCTCAGGGATGCAAGAGACCCAGTACTTC. Its translation: CASSSGMQETQYF.

This clonotype was counted many times. V and J are TRBV3-1 and TRBJ2-2, with D unresolved. This CDR3 spans 13 amino acids. Trimming left V 2 bases short and J 5 bases short, with 6 bases between. Looked up from germline, CDR1 is LGHDT and CDR2 is YNNKEL (reference sequence). The CDR3 DNA is TGTGCCAGCAGCCAACGGGCAACCGGGGAGCTGTTTTTT. This encodes CASSQRATGELFF.

The sample holds many counts of this clonotype. V gene TRBV6-2 or TRBV6-3 combines with J gene TRBJ2-1, with 10 nucleotides matching TRBD1. Germline lookup yields CDR1 MNHEY and CDR2 SVGEGT. Unmatched junction bases numbered 3, after V lost 5 bases and J lost 5 bases. This CDR3 is 14 amino acids long. The CDR3 is CASSGTGEDNEQFF. CDR3 nucleotide sequence: TGTGCCAGCAGTGGGACAGGGGAGGACAATGAGCAGTTCTTC.

This chain joins TRBV7-9 and TRBJ1-1; maybe TRBD1 (5 bases). The CDR3 length is 14 residues. Looked up from germline, CDR1 is SEHNR and CDR2 is FQNEAQ (reference sequence). Deletions cut 5 bases from V and 7 bases from J, with 17 bases between. The CDR3 nucleotides are TGTGCCAGCAGCGTCGTTGGGGACCAAGGTGAAGCTTTCTTT. Translating it yields CASSVVGDQGEAFF.

This clonotype was detected ten times or more. The chain uses TRBV12-3 or TRBV12-4 and TRBJ2-2; the match to TRBD1 covers 8 bases. The CDR3 length is 13 residues. V was pared by 4 bases and J by 5 bases, with 0 bases of the junction left unmatched. The CDR3 bases are TGTGCCAGCAGTTACAGGGGGACCGGGGAGCTGTTTTTT. It is translated as CASSYRGTGELFF.

This chain uses TRBV9 with TRBJ2-6; D gene unclear. The CDR3 sequence is 17 residues long. Germline-derived CDR1 and CDR2 are SGDLS and YYNGEE. Trimming took off 3 bases at V and 0 bases at J, with 13 bases between the two ends. DNA of the CDR3: TGTGCCAGCAGCGGGTCACGGGCCCGCTCTGGGGCCAACGTCCTGACTTTC. Protein product: CASSGSRARSGANVLTF.

In its sample, this clonotype was seen many times. The chain uses TRBV27 and TRBJ1-1; no clear D gene. V gave up 6 bases and J gave up 5 bases, with 10 bases separating them. The CDR3 runs 12 residues. Germline-derived CDR1 and CDR2 are MNHEY and SMNVEV (reference sequence). CDR3 sequence: CASRQTKTEAFF. DNA of the CDR3: TGTGCCAGCAGACAGACGAAAACTGAAGCTTTCTTT.

This clonotype appeared many times. The rearrangement uses TRBV20-1 and TRBJ1-5; TRBD1 aligns across 9 bases. The V segment lost 5 bases and the J segment 3 bases; nucleotides outside the gene matches: 14. Looked up from germline, CDR1 is DFQATT and CDR2 is SNEGSKA (reference sequence). The CDR3 loop spans 17 amino acids. The CDR3: CSAPTGGASLANQPQHF. The CDR3 DNA reads TGCAGTGCTCCAACAGGGGGCGCGTCATTAGCCAATCAGCCCCAGCATTTT.

This clonotype was picked up many times. The genes are TRBV7-2 and TRBJ2-7; D not resolved. Germline assignment: CDR1 SGHTA and CDR2 FQGNSA. The V end lost 1 base, the J end lost 5 bases, and 9 bases lay between the germline ends. The CDR3 sequence is 13 residues long. The CDR3 nucleotides read TGTGCCAGCAGCTTAGAGCTTCGGCACGAGCAGTACTTC. Translating gives CASSLELRHEQYF.

This clonotype was seen many times. CDR3 bases: TGTGCCAGCAGTCCCCCGGAATCCACACTACAGCCCCAGCATTTT. Translated: CASSPPESTLQPQHF. The gene calls are TRBV28 and TRBJ1-5; D ambiguous. CDR1 and CDR2 from the germline V gene are MDHEN and SYDVKM. V was clipped by 5 bases and J by 7 bases, with 18 bases between them. This CDR3 comprises 15 residues.

This clonotype was detected only a few times. The chain employs TRBV9 and TRBJ2-1; weak D call: TRBD1 (5 bases). Trimming stripped 0 bases from V and 6 bases from J, with 13 bases between. The CDR3 spans 15 residues. CDR1 and CDR2 from the germline V gene are SGDLS and YYNGEE. CDR3 DNA: TGTGCCAGCAGCGTAGTGGACAATTTTGGCAATGAGCAGTTCTTC. This gives the protein CASSVVDNFGNEQFF.

This clonotype has at least ten counts. The chain recombines TRBV5-5 with TRBJ2-5; 12 positions agree with TRBD2. Germline V gives CDR1 SGHKS, CDR2 YYEKEE (reference sequence). The V gene end was trimmed by 4 bases and the J gene end by 5 bases; junction bases not matched to a gene: 9. The CDR3 length is 16 residues. CDR3 region: CASSLTSLAGGETQYF. For the CDR3, the DNA is TGTGCCAGCAGCCTAACAAGCCTAGCGGGAGGGGAGACCCAGTACTTC.

For this clonotype: The junction and the germline gene differ at one end; a read error may be behind it. The rearrangement uses TRBV20-1 and TRBJ2-2, with D perhaps matching TRBD2 (6 bases). Germline CDR1 and CDR2: DFQATT and SNEGSKA (reference sequence). The CDR3 covers 17 residues. CDR3 amino acids: CSARDGRRVTDTGKLFF. The CDR3, as DNA: TGCAGTGCTAGAGACGGACGGAGGGTTACGGACACCGGGAAGCTGTTTTTT.

There are many counts of this clonotype. The chain combines TRBV7-2 with TRBJ1-1; D is uncertain. Germline assignment: CDR1 SGHTA and CDR2 FQGNSA. The V gene lost 5 bases and the J gene lost 0 bases, with 10 bases spanning the gap. The CDR3 spans 14 residues. The chain's CDR3 is CASSTPLLNTEAFF. CDR3 DNA: TGTGCCAGCAGCACACCCTTACTGAACACTGAAGCTTTCTTT.

The chain is built from TRBV7-2 and TRBJ2-7; 12 positions match TRBD2. Germline CDR1 is SGHTA and CDR2 is FQGNSA. With V trimmed by 5 bases and J by 3 bases, 2 bases remained unmatched. The CDR3 extends over 14 amino acids. This CDR3 is CASSPSGRVYEQYF. The CDR3 DNA follows: TGTGCCAGCAGCCCTAGCGGGAGGGTCTACGAGCAGTACTTC.

In its sample, this clonotype was seen a few times. The V gene is TRBV7-9, the J gene TRBJ1-1; a possible D gene is TRBD1 (6 bases). Per the germline V gene, CDR1 is SEHNR and CDR2 is FQNEAQ (reference sequence). This CDR3 region has 15 residues. V was shortened by 5 bases and J by 2 bases, with 15 bases between the two germline ends. The CDR3 spells CASSPPQGQNTEAFF. The CDR3 DNA follows: TGTGCCAGCAGCCCCCCCCAGGGACAAAACACTGAAGCTTTCTTT.

Remarks on this clonotype: Given a much more abundant clone one base away, this may be a read error. The CDR3 nucleotides are TGTGCCAGCAGTTCCCTTCCCGGACAGGGCGCTTGGGTTAACTATGGCTACACCTTC. It yields the protein CASSSLPGQGAWVNYGYTF. The chain uses TRBV27 and TRBJ1-2, with 8 bases matching TRBD1. Germline CDR1 and CDR2: MNHEY and SMNVEV (reference sequence). The CDR3 contains 19 residues. V was pared by 4 bases and J by 1 base, with 17 bases of the junction left unmatched.

This sequence joins TRBV6-1 and TRBJ2-2, with 12 nucleotides matching TRBD1. The CDR3 length is 16 residues. J was trimmed by 3 bases and V by 6 bases; bases with no gene match: 5. The germline CDR1 and CDR2 sequences are MNHNS and SASEGT. The CDR3 nucleotides are TGTGCCAGCAGGAAGGGACAGGGGGCGGACACCGGGGAGCTGTTTTTT. Its translation: CASRKGQGADTGELFF.

This clonotype was seen a single time. The rearrangement links TRBV5-6 to TRBJ2-4; no clear D. Germline assignment: CDR1 SGHDT and CDR2 YYEEEE. The CDR3 is 12 residues long. Trimming left V 4 bases short and J 9 bases short, with 11 bases between. This CDR3 is CASSQDRIIQYF. CDR3 DNA sequence: TGTGCCAGCAGCCAAGATCGGATCATTCAGTACTTC.

This clonotype was counted at least ten times. J is TRBJ1-1 and V is TRBV5-8, with D uncertain. The ends were cut back, 0 bases at V and 2 bases at J, with 17 bases in the middle. CDR1 is SGHTS and CDR2 is YDEGEE in the germline V gene. This CDR3 contains 17 residues. DNA for the CDR3: TGTGCCAGCAGCTTGGAATCCGGGGTCAGCCTTAACACTGAAGCTTTCTTT. Translating it yields CASSLESGVSLNTEAFF.